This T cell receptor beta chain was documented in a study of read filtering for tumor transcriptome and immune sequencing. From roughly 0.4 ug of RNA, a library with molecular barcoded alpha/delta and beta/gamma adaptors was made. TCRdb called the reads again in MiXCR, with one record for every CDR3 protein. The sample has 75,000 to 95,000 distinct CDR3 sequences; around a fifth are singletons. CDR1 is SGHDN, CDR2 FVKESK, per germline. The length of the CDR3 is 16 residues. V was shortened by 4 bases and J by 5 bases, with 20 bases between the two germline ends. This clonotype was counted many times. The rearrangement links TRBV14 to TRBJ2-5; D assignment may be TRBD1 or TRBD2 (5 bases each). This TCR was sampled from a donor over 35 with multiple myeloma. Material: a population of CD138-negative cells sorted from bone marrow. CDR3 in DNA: TGTGCCAGCAGCCTGCTAGCAGGGACCGACCGCGAGACCCAGTACTTC. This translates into CASSLLAGTDRETQYF.